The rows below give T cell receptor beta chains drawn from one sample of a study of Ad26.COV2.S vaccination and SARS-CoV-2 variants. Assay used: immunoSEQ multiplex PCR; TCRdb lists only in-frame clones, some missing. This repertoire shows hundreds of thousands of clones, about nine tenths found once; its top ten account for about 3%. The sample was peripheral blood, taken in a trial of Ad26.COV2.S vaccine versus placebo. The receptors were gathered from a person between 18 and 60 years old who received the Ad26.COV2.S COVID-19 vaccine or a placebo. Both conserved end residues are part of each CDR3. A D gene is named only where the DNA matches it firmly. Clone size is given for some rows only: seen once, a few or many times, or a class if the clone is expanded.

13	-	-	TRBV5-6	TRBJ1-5	CASSLGGSQPQHF	TGTGCCAGCAGCTTGGGGGGTTCCCAGCCCCAGCATTTT
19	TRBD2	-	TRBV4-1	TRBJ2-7	CASSQRGTSGVKGAYEQYF	TGCGCCAGCAGCCAGAGAGGGACTAGCGGGGTTAAAGGCGCCTACGAGCAGTACTTC
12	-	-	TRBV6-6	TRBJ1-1	CASSRRNTEAFF	TGTGCCAGCAGCCGAAGGAACACTGAAGCTTTCTTT
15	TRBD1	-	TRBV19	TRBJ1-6	CASSIARDRDSPLHF	TGTGCCAGTAGTATAGCCCGGGACAGGGATTCACCCCTCCACTTT
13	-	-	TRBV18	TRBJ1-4	CASSPRPREGLFF	TGTGCCAGCTCACCAAGGCCCCGGGAGGGACTGTTTTTT
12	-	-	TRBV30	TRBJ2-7	CAWSVPGNEQYF	TGTGCCTGGAGTGTACCTGGGAACGAGCAGTACTTC
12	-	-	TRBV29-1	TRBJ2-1	CSVETSTNEQFF	TGCAGCGTCGAAACTAGCACCAATGAGCAGTTCTTC
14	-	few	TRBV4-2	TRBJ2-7	CASSQGGDNYEQYF	TGTGCCAGCAGCCAAGGGGGGGACAACTACGAGCAGTACTTC
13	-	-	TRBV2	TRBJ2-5	CASSALAQETQYF	TGTGCCAGCAGTGCTCTAGCTCAAGAGACCCAGTACTTC
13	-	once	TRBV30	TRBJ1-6	CAWSVYGGSPLHF	TGTGCCTGGAGTGTTTATGGGGGTTCACCCCTCCACTTT
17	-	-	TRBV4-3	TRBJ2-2	CASSHFLRGDDTGELFF	TGCGCCAGCAGCCACTTTTTAAGGGGGGATGACACCGGGGAGCTGTTTTTT
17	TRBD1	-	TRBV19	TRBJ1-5	CASRDRGGQGVGQPQHF	TGTGCCAGTAGGGATAGAGGGGGACAGGGGGTTGGTCAGCCCCAGCATTTT
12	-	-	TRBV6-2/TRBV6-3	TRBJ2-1	CASSYGYNEQFF	TGTGCCAGCAGTTATGGTTACAATGAGCAGTTCTTC
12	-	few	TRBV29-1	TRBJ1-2	CSTSQINYGYTF	TGCAGCACTTCACAGATAAACTATGGCTACACCTTC
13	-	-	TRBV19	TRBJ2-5	CASSSQGLETQYF	TGTGCCAGTAGTTCACAGGGTTTGGAGACCCAGTACTTC
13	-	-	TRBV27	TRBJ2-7	CASSFNLEYEQYF	TGTGCCAGCAGTTTTAATCTGGAGTACGAGCAGTACTTC
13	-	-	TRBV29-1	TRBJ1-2	CSGAASGGYGYTF	TGCAGCGGCGCCGCATCTGGGGGCTATGGCTACACCTTC
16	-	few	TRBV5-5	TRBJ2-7	CASSLEGRRGAYEQYF	TGTGCCAGCAGCTTGGAGGGGCGCAGAGGAGCCTACGAGCAGTACTTC
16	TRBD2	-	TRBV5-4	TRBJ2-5	CASSLGGLSGFETQYF	TGTGCCAGCAGCTTGGGGGGACTTAGCGGGTTTGAGACCCAGTACTTC
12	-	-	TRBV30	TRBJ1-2	CAWSPGSHGYTF	TGTGCCTGGAGTCCGGGGAGTCATGGCTACACCTTC
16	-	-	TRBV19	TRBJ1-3	CASSANRDYSGNTIYF	TGTGCCAGTAGTGCCAACAGGGACTACTCTGGAAACACCATATATTTT
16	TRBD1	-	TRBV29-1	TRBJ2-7	CSFKGGSGQGTYEQYF	TGCAGCTTTAAGGGAGGCTCGGGACAGGGAACGTACGAGCAGTACTTC
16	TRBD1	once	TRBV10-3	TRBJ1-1	CAISATGGTLDTEAFF	TGTGCCATCAGTGCGACAGGGGGCACCTTGGACACTGAAGCTTTCTTT
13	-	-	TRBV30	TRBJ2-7	CAWSGEQYYEQYF	TGTGCCTGGAGTGGCGAGCAGTACTACGAGCAGTACTTC
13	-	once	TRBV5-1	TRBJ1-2	CASSPDREYGYTF	TGCGCCAGCAGCCCGGACAGAGAATATGGCTACACCTTC
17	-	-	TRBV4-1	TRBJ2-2	CASSQDRTIENTGELFF	TGCGCCAGCAGCCAAGATCGGACGATTGAGAACACCGGGGAGCTGTTTTTT
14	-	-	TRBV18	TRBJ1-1	CASSPKTGNTEAFF	TGTGCCAGCTCACCTAAGACGGGAAACACTGAAGCTTTCTTT
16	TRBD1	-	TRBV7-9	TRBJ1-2	CASSSSYLTGIYGYTF	TGTGCCAGCAGCTCCTCTTACCTGACAGGGATCTATGGCTACACCTTC
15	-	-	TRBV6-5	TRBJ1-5	CASRPQGRSNQPQHF	TGTGCCAGCAGACCGCAGGGGCGTAGCAATCAGCCCCAGCATTTT
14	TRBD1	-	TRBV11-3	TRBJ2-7	CASSRRDRGYEQYF	TGTGCCAGCAGCCGACGGGACAGGGGCTACGAGCAGTACTTC
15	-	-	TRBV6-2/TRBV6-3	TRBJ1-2	CASSYSTIRGYGYTF	TGTGCCAGCAGTTACAGCACAATCCGAGGCTATGGCTACACCTTC
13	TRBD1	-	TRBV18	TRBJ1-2	CATGDSSNYGYTF	TGTGCCACCGGGGACAGCTCTAACTATGGCTACACCTTC
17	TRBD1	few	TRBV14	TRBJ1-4	CASSQDPRTGAWEKLFF	TGTGCCAGCAGCCAAGATCCTCGGACAGGGGCCTGGGAAAAACTGTTTTTT
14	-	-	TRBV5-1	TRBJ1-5	CASSLETGGEPQHF	TGCGCCAGCAGCTTGGAAACAGGCGGGGAGCCCCAGCATTTT
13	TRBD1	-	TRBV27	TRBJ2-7	CASSYTGVHEQYF	TGTGCCAGCAGTTATACAGGGGTACACGAGCAGTACTTC
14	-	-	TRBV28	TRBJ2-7	CASKKMGTSYEQYF	TGTGCCAGCAAAAAAATGGGCACATCCTACGAGCAGTACTTC
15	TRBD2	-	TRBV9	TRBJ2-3	CASSVGGGAGNTQYF	TGTGCCAGCAGCGTAGGCGGGGGGGCTGGGAATACGCAGTATTTT
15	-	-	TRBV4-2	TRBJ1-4	CASSQESRVGEKLFF	TGTGCCAGCAGCCAAGAAAGCAGGGTGGGCGAAAAACTGTTTTTT
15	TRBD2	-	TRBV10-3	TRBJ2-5	CATTGTSGDQETQYF	TGTGCCACAACCGGGACTAGCGGGGACCAAGAGACCCAGTACTTC
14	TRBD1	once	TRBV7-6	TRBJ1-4	CASSLRTGDEKLFF	TGTGCCAGCAGCTTAAGGACAGGGGACGAAAAACTGTTTTTT
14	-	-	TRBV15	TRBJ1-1	CATSRDRGNTEAFF	TGTGCCACCAGCAGAGACAGGGGGAACACTGAAGCTTTCTTT
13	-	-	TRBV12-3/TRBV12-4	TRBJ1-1	CASSTELNTEAFF	TGTGCCAGCTCAACAGAGCTGAACACTGAAGCTTTCTTT
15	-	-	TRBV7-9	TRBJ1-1	CASSLILGRNTEAFF	TGTGCCAGCAGCTTAATCCTCGGGCGGAACACTGAAGCTTTCTTT
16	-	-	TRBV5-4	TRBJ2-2	CASSRSGAGNTGELFF	TGTGCCAGCAGCCGATCGGGGGCAGGAAACACCGGGGAGCTGTTTTTT
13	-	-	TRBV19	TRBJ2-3	CASLAGVGDTQYF	TGTGCCAGTTTAGCAGGGGTTGGAGATACGCAGTATTTT
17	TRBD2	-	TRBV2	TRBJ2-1	CASSEAPRGGKQNEQFF	TGTGCCAGCAGTGAAGCCCCCCGGGGGGGGAAGCAAAATGAGCAGTTCTTC
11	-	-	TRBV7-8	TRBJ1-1	CASSPYSEAFF	TGTGCCAGCAGCCCATACAGTGAAGCTTTCTTT
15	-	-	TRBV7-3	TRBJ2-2	CASSLTRDNTGELFF	TGTGCCAGCAGCTTAACGAGAGACAACACCGGGGAGCTGTTTTTT
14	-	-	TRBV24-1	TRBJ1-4	CATSGRSENYKLFF	TGTGCCACCAGTGGAAGGTCAGAGAACTACAAACTGTTTTTT
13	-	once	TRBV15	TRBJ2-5	CATSREGKETQYF	TGTGCCACCAGCAGAGAGGGGAAGGAGACCCAGTACTTC
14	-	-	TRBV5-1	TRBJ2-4	CASSLGTSKNIQYF	TGCGCCAGCAGCTTGGGGACGTCAAAAAACATTCAGTACTTC
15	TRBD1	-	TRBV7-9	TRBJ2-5	CASSYRDRVWETQYF	TGTGCCAGCAGCTACCGGGACAGGGTTTGGGAGACCCAGTACTTC
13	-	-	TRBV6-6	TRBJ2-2	CASNPVGPGELFF	TGTGCCAGCAACCCTGTGGGGCCCGGGGAGCTGTTTTTT
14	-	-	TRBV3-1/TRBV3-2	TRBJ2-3	CASSKRTTTDTQYF	TGTGCCAGCAGCAAACGGACCACCACAGATACGCAGTATTTT
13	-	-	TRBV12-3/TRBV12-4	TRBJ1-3	CASNGPSGNTIYF	TGTGCCAGCAACGGGCCTTCTGGAAACACCATATATTTT